Each of the 9 T cell receptor beta chains below was sequenced from the same sample in a study of blood T cell repertoires in COVID-19. Measured with immunoSEQ multiplex PCR; TCRdb has only the in-frame clones, and not every one. The sample lists approximately 270,000 clones, approximately 85% occurring once. The material sequenced was PBMCs or T cells enriched from blood (not recorded which). Receptors were obtained from a woman in her thirties who had recovered from COVID-19.

The chain recombines TRBV19 with TRBJ2-3; D may be TRBD1 (6 bases). Germline lookup yields CDR1 LNHDA and CDR2 SQIVND (reference sequence). The CDR3 sequence is 15 residues long. Trimming left V 6 bases short and J 1 base short, with 14 bases between. In DNA form, the CDR3 reads TGTGCCAGTAGCGAAACAGGGCGGCGCACAGATACGCAGTATTTT. This translates into CASSETGRRTDTQYF.

The gene calls are TRBV3-1 (or the pseudogene TRBV3-2) and TRBJ2-7, with D hard to call. CDR1 is LGHDT, CDR2 YNNKEL, per germline (reference sequence). V dropped 1 base and J dropped 3 bases, with 10 bases sitting between them. This CDR3 has 14 residues. CDR3 residues: CASSQGEPIYEQYF. The CDR3 DNA reads TGTGCCAGCAGCCAAGGTGAGCCCATCTACGAGCAGTACTTC.

J is TRBJ1-6 and V is TRBV9; the D gene is possibly TRBD1 (5 bases). Trimming took off 3 bases at V and 10 bases at J, with 14 bases between the two ends. The CDR3 is made up of 14 amino acids. Germline assignment: CDR1 SGDLS and CDR2 YYNGEE. As DNA, the CDR3 is TGTGCCAGCAGCGCAGGGATCCTCGGCTCACCCCTCCACTTT. Protein product: CASSAGILGSPLHF.

The V and J genes are TRBV5-4 and TRBJ1-2, with D perhaps TRBD1 (5 bases). CDR3 length: 14 residues. From germline, CDR1 is SGHNT and CDR2 YYREEE (reference sequence). Deletions cut 0 bases from V and 7 bases from J, with 13 bases between. In DNA, the CDR3 is TGTGCCAGCAGCTTGGCTGGCCCGGGGGTTGGCTACACCTTC. Translating it yields CASSLAGPGVGYTF.

The gene calls are TRBV7-9 and TRBJ1-1; the D gene is possibly TRBD1 (6 bases). Trimming left V 1 base short and J 4 bases short, with 10 bases between. The CDR3 has 14 residues. CDR1 is SEHNR, CDR2 FQNEAQ, per germline (reference sequence). The DNA for the CDR3 is TGTGCCAGCAGCTTAGGGTGGGGGCTCACTGAAGCTTTCTTT. Translating gives CASSLGWGLTEAFF.

The chain is built from TRBV5-1 and TRBJ2-7; perhaps TRBD2 as D (5 bases). This CDR3 is built from 14 residues. Trimming stripped 3 bases from V and 3 bases from J, with 13 bases between. Germline V gene data show CDR1 as SGHRS and CDR2 as YFSETQ. The DNA for the CDR3 is TGCGCCAGCAGCTCGACACCGGGGAACTACGAGCAGTACTTC. Translated, it gives CASSSTPGNYEQYF.

The chain is built from TRBV28 and TRBJ1-2, with unresolved D. V was pared by 2 bases and J by 0 bases, with 7 bases between. This CDR3 has 14 residues. Per germline, CDR1 MDHEN and CDR2 SYDVKM. The CDR3 sequence is CASSLGNTNYGYTF. CDR3 DNA: TGTGCCAGCAGTTTAGGCAACACTAACTATGGCTACACCTTC.

The genes are TRBV5-5 and TRBJ1-2; perhaps TRBD1 as D (5 bases). The CDR3 extends over 14 amino acids. Germline V gene lookup returns CDR1 SGHKS and CDR2 YYEKEE (reference sequence). The V and J ends lost 4 bases and 4 bases respectively, with 14 bases between them. The CDR3 nucleotides are TGTGCCAGCAGCAGTAGGACATCCCTCTATGGCTACACCTTC. Encoded protein: CASSSRTSLYGYTF.

V usage is TRBV29-1 and J usage is TRBJ1-1; D call uncertain. Germline loops: CDR1 SQVTM, CDR2 ANQGSEA. CDR3 size: 13 residues. The V gene lost 8 bases and the J gene lost 0 bases, with 13 bases spanning the gap. The CDR3 is CSSEGQMNTEAFF. The CDR3 nucleotides read TGCAGCTCTGAAGGTCAAATGAACACTGAAGCTTTCTTT.